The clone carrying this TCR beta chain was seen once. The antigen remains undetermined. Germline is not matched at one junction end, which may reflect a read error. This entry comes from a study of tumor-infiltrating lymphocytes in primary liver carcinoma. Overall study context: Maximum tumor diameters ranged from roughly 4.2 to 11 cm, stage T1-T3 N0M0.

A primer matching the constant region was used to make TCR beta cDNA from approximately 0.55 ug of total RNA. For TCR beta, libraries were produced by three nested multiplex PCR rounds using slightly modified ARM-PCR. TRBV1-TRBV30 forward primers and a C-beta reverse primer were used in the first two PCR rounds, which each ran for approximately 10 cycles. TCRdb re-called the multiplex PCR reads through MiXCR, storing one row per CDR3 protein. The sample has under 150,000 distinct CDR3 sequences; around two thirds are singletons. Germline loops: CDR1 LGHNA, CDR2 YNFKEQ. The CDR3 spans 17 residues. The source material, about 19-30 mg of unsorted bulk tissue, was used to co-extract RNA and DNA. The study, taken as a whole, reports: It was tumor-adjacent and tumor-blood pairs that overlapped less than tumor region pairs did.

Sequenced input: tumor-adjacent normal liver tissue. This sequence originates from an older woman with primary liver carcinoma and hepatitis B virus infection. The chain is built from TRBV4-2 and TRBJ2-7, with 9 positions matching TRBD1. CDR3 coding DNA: TGTGTCAGCAGCCAAGATCCCGTGGGACAGGGTGGTTACGGGCAGTACTTC. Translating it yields CVSSQDPVGQGGYGQYF.